These T cell receptor beta chains were read from a single sample in a study of shared clonotypes between healthy human individuals. Profiling relied on immunoSEQ multiplex PCR, and the TCRdb table lists in-frame clones only, not all of them. The sample includes 550,000 to 850,000 clones, 74% of them seen just once. The sequenced sample consisted of memory CD4+ T cells sorted from blood. These receptors all come from a young woman in good health. Each CDR3 is given with its conserved first and last residue. The order of the fields is V gene, J gene, clone size, D gene, CDR3 protein, CDR3 DNA. D genes are given only for firm matches. Clone size is given for some rows only: seen once, a few or many times, or a class if the clone is expanded.

TRBV29-1,TRBJ2-1,NA,TRBD2,CSVTGTSTLF,TGCAGCGTTACCGGGACTAGTACGCTCTTC
TRBV4-1,TRBJ1-1,NA,NA,CASSRDHGRDEAFF,TGCGCCAGCAGCCGAGACCATGGACGGGATGAAGCTTTCTTT
TRBV2,TRBJ2-5,NA,NA,CASSEWGKETQYF,TGTGCCAGCAGTGAATGGGGAAAAGAGACCCAGTACTTC
TRBV5-1,TRBJ2-7,once,TRBD2,CASSLAGTSRYEQYF,TGCGCCAGCAGCTTGGCCGGGACTAGTCGGTACGAGCAGTACTTC
TRBV5-8,TRBJ1-3,NA,TRBD1,CASSFQGAYTIYF,TGTGCCAGCAGCTTTCAGGGGGCATACACCATATATTTT
TRBV5-4,TRBJ2-1,once,NA,CASSLDRKRTIDSDEQFF,TGTGCCAGCAGCTTGGATCGAAAGCGGACCATTGATAGCGATGAGCAGTTCTTC
TRBV10-3,TRBJ2-2,few,TRBD2,CAISETGGGTGELFF,TGTGCCATCAGTGAGACGGGAGGAGGGACCGGGGAGCTGTTTTTT
TRBV18,TRBJ1-5,once,TRBD1,CASSRDRGNQPQHF,TGTGCCAGCTCACGGGACAGGGGCAATCAGCCCCAGCATTTT
TRBV6-1,TRBJ2-2,NA,TRBD2,CASRIAGSTGELFF,TGTGCCAGCAGAATAGCGGGAAGCACCGGGGAGCTGTTTTTT
TRBV9,TRBJ2-7,many,TRBD2,CASSVGRFSGSEQYF,TGTGCCAGCAGCGTAGGTCGGTTTAGCGGGAGCGAGCAGTACTTC
TRBV30,TRBJ2-1,NA,TRBD2,CAWTHGPSGTPVIF,TGTGCCTGGACGCATGGCCCTAGCGGGACCCCCGTGATCTTC
TRBV27,TRBJ2-7,NA,NA,CASSVRPGREQYF,TGTGCCAGCAGTGTCCGTCCAGGGCGCGAGCAGTACTTC
TRBV27,TRBJ2-2,NA,NA,CASSLGLAEANTGELFF,TGTGCCAGCAGTTTAGGGTTAGCGGAGGCGAACACCGGGGAGCTGTTTTTT
TRBV28,TRBJ2-5,NA,NA,CASSRRRTTKETQYF,TGTGCCAGCAGCCGTCGTAGGACAACGAAAGAGACCCAGTACTTC
TRBV11-2,TRBJ1-4,NA,NA,CASSLAHGGGDEKLFF,TGTGCCAGCAGCTTAGCCCACGGGGGAGGGGATGAAAAACTGTTTTTT
TRBV9,TRBJ1-2,NA,NA,CASSVGWGADGGYTF,TGTGCCAGCAGCGTAGGGTGGGGGGCGGACGGTGGCTACACCTTC
TRBV6-6,TRBJ2-3,NA,NA,CASSWRGGSDTQYF,TGTGCCAGCAGTTGGAGGGGAGGTTCGGATACGCAGTATTTT
TRBV4-2,TRBJ2-2,many,NA,CASSQDGTIFAANTGELFF,TGTGCCAGCAGCCAAGATGGGACCATCTTCGCCGCGAACACCGGGGAGCTGTTTTTT
TRBV19,TRBJ2-5,NA,NA,CASSMPGRETQYF,TGTGCCAGTAGTATGCCAGGTCGCGAGACCCAGTACTTC
TRBV28,TRBJ1-1,NA,NA,CASSLTNRNTEAFF,TGTGCCAGCAGTTTAACCAACAGGAACACTGAAGCTTTCTTT
TRBV19,TRBJ1-1,few,NA,CASTGYTNTEAFF,TGTGCCAGTACTGGGTATACGAACACTGAAGCTTTCTTT
TRBV5-6,TRBJ2-1,NA,NA,CASSLVSGYNEQFF,TGTGCCAGCAGCTTAGTCAGCGGGTACAATGAGCAGTTCTTC
TRBV27,TRBJ1-5,NA,NA,CARRNQPQHF,TGTGCCAGGAGGAATCAGCCCCAGCATTTT